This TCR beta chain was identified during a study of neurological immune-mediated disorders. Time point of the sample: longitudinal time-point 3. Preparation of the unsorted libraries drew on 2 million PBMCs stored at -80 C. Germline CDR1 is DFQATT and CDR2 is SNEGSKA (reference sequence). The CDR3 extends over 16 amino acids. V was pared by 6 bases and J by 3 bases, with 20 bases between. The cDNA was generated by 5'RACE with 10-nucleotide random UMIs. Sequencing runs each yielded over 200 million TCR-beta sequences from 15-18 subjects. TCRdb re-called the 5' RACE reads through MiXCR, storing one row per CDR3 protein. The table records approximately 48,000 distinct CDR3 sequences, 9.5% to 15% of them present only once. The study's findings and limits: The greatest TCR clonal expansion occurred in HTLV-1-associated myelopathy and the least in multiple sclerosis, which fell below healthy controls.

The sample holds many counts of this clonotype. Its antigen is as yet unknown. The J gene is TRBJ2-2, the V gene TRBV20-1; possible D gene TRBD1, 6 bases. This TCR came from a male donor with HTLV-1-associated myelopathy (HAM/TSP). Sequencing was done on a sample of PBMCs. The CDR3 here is CSAIPARGWDTGELFF. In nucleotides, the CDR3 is TGCAGTGCGATCCCAGCCAGGGGTTGGGACACCGGGGAGCTGTTTTTT.